This T cell receptor beta chain was recovered during a study of shared clonotypes between healthy human individuals. Looking at the study overall: Samples came from a couple of female and three male donors aged 18 to 49. Study-wide results and limits: Only blood underwent sampling, and tissue repertoires likely differ. It was the non-shared clonotypes that had lower generation probabilities than clonotypes shared by all four donors.

Notes on this clone: Its specificity is unknown.

It was CD45RO-negative cells, positively selected for CCR7, that made up naive CD8 cells, with terminally differentiated effector memory CD45RA+ cells excluded. V lost 0 bases and J lost 2; bases outside the gene matches: 4. This CDR3 comprises 16 residues. The germline V gene encodes CDR1 SGHAT and CDR2 FQNNGV. Assay used: immunoSEQ multiplex PCR; TCRdb lists only in-frame clones, some missing. The sample lists about 680,000 clones; about 92% were seen once. This clonotype was sampled from a young man in good health. The sequencing input was naive CD8+ T cells sorted from blood. The chain couples TRBV11-2 to TRBJ2-7; TRBD2 agrees at 10 bases. CDR3 DNA sequence: TGTGCCAGCAGCTTAGATCTAGGGACTAGCGCCTACGAGCAGTACTTC. Translation gives CASSLDLGTSAYEQYF.